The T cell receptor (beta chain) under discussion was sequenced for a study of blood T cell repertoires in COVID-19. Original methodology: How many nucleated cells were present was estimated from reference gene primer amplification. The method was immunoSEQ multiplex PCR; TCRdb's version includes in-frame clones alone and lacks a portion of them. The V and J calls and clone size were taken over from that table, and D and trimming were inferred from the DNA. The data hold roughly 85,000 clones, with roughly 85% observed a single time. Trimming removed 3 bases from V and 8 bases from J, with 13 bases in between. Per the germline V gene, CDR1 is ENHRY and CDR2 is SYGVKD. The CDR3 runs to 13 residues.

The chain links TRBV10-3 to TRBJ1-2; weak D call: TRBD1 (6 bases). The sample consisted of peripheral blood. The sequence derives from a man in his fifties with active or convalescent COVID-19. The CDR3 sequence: CAISESTGKGYTF. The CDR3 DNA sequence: TGTGCCATCAGTGAATCTACAGGGAAGGGCTACACCTTC.